This T cell receptor beta chain was sequenced for a study of control samples from healthy donors and cancer patients (dated by TCRdb to 2018 to 2021). Comments on this clone: Which antigen it targets is not known. Base qualities are not provided; no much larger clone lies one nucleotide away.

The CDR3 sequence holds 15 residues, the cysteine and phenylalanine included. The only DNA kept is the CDR3, 45 bases in frame from the first base. The V end gives up 6 bases and the J end 8 bases, leaving 12 bases in the junction not matched to a gene. The germline V gene provides CDR1 MNHEY and CDR2 SVGAGI. The library came from the immunoSEQ multiplex PCR assay. This immuneACCESS table, as held by TCRdb, lists in-frame sequences with V and J called but not all clones. Of the missing ones, under half trace to an unresolved V gene in checked studies; the others have no known cause. Here the sample has roughly 29,000 clones; roughly 78% occur a single time. The ten largest account for 22% of the sample.

The rearrangement joined TRBV6-5 to TRBJ1-4, with 7 bases aligning to TRBD1. The sequence derives from a man aged 55 to 70 with head and neck cancer. Input material: PBMCs. The DNA sequence is as follows: TGTGCCAGCAGCCTTACAGGGGTTAGAGAAGAAAAACTGTTTTTT. This yields the protein CASSLTGVREEKLFF.